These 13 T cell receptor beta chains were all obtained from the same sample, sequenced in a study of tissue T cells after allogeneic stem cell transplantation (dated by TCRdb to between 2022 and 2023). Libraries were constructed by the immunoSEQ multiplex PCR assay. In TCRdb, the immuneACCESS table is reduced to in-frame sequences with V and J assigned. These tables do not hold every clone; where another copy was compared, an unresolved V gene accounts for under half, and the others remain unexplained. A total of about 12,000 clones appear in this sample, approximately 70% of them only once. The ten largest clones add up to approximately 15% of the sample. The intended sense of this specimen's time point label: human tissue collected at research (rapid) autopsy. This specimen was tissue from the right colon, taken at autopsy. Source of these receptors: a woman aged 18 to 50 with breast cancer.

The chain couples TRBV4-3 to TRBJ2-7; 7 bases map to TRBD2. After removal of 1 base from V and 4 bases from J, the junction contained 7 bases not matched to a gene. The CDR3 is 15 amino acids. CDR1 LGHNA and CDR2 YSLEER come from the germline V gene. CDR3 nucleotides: TGCGCCAGCAGCCAAGCCCCGACTAGCCAATACGAGCAGTACTTC. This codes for CASSQAPTSQYEQYF.

DNA of the CDR3: TGTGCCAGCAGTCGGCCGGGACTCGTGGAGACCCAGTACTTC. This gives the protein CASSRPGLVETQYF. The chain is built from TRBV25-1 and TRBJ2-5, with D possibly TRBD2 on 6 matching bases. Germline CDR1 and CDR2: MGHDK and SYGVNS. This CDR3 contains 14 residues. The ends were cut back, 5 bases at V and 5 bases at J, with 15 bases in the middle.

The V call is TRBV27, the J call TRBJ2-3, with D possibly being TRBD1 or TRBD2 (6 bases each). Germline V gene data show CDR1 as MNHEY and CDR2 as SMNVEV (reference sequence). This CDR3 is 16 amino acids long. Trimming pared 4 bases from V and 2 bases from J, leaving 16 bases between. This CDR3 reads CASSSYRRGTTDTQYF. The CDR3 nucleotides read TGTGCCAGCAGTTCCTACAGGAGGGGGACCACAGATACGCAGTATTTT.

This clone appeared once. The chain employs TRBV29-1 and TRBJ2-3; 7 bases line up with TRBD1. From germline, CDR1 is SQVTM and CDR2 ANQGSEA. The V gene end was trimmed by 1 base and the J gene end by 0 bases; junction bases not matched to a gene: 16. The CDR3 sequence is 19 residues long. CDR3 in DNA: TGCAGCGTTGAAGGTTCGAGGGAATTAGGGGGCCCGAGCACAGATACGCAGTATTTT. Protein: CSVEGSRELGGPSTDTQYF.

CDR3 nucleotides: TGCGCCAGCAGCCAACTCTGGGGACAGGGGTTGAATGAGCAGTTCTTC. This gives the protein CASSQLWGQGLNEQFF. The chain joins TRBV4-1 to TRBJ2-1, with 10 bases lining up with TRBD1. CDR1 and CDR2 from the germline V gene are MGHRA and YSYEKL. The CDR3 sequence is 16 residues long. V was clipped by 2 bases and J by 7 bases; unmatched bases: 8.

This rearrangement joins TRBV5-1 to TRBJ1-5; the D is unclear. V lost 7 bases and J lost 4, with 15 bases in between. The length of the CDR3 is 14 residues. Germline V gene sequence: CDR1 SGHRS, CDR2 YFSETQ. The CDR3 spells CASPCERWNQPQHF. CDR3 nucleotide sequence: TGCGCCAGCCCTTGCGAGCGTTGGAATCAGCCCCAGCATTTT.

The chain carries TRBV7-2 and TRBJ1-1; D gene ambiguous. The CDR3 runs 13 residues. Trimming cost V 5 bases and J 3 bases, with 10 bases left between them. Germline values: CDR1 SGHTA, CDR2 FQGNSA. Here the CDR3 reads CASSAQRDTEAFF. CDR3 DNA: TGTGCCAGCAGCGCACAGCGTGACACTGAAGCTTTCTTT.

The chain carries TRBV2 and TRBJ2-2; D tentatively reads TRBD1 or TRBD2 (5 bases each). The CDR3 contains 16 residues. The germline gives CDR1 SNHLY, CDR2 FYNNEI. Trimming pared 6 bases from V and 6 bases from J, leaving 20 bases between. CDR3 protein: CASRLSGGERPGELFF. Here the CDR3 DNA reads TGTGCCAGCAGACTCAGTGGGGGAGAACGGCCCGGGGAGCTGTTTTTT.

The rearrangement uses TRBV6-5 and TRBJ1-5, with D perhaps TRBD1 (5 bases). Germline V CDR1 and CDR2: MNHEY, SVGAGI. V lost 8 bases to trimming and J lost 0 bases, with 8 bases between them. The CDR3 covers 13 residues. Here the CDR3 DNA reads TGTGCCAGCGGGGGGAATAGCAATCAGCCCCAGCATTTT. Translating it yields CASGGNSNQPQHF.

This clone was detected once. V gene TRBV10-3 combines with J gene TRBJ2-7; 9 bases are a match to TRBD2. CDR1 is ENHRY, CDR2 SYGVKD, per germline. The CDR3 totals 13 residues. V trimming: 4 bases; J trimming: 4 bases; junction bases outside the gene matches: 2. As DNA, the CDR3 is TGTGCCATCAGTGGGACTAGCGATTACGAGCAGTACTTC. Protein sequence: CAISGTSDYEQYF.

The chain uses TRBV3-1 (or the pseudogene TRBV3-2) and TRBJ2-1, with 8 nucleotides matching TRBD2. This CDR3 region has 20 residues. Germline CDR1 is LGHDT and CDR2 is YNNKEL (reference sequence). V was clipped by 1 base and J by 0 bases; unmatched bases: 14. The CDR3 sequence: CASSQVYAGGRTSSYNEQFF. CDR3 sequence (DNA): TGTGCCAGCAGCCAAGTCTACGCGGGAGGTCGTACCAGCTCCTACAATGAGCAGTTCTTC.

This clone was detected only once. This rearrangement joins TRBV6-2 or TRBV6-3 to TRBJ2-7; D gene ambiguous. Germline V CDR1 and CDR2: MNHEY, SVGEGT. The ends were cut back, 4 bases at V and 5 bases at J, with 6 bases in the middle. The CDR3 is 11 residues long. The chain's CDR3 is CASSFAHEQYF. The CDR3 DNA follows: TGTGCCAGCAGTTTTGCCCACGAGCAGTACTTC.

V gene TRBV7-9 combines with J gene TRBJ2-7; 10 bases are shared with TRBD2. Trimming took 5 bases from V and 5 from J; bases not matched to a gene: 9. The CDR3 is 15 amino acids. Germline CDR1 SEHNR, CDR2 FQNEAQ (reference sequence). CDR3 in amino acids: CASSAWVAGGDEQYF. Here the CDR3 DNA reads TGTGCCAGCAGCGCCTGGGTAGCGGGGGGCGACGAGCAGTACTTC.